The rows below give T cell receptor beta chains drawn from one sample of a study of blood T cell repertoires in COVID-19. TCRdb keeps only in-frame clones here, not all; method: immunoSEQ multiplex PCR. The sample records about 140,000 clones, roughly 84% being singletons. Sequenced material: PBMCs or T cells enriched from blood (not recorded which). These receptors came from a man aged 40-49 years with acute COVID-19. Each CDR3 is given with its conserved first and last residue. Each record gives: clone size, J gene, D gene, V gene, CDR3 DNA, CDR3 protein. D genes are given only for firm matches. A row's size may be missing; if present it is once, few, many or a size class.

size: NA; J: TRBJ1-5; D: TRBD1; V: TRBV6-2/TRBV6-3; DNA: TGTGCCAGCAGTTGGAGACAGGGTGATAATCCCCAGCATTTT; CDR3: CASSWRQGDNPQHF
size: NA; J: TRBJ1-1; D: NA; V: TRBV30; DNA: TGTGCCTGGAGGGTAACAGAGAACACTGAAGCTTTCTTT; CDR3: CAWRVTENTEAFF
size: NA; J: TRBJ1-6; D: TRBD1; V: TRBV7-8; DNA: TGTGCCAGCAGCGGCGGGACAGGATATAATTCACCCCTCCACTTT; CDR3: CASSGGTGYNSPLHF
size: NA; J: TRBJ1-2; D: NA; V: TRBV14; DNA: TGTGCCAGCAGCCCCCTAGGGAGCCGCAACTATGGCTACACCTTC; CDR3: CASSPLGSRNYGYTF
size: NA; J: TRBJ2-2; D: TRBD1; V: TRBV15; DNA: TGTGCCACCAGCAGAAATCAGGGGGCGCATGGGTCCACCGGGGAGCTGTTTTTT; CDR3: CATSRNQGAHGSTGELFF
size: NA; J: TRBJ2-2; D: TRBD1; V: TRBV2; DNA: TGTGCCAGCAGCCGGGACAGGACCTCCGGGGAGCTGTTTTTT; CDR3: CASSRDRTSGELFF
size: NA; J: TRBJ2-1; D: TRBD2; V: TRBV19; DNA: TGTGCCAGTAGGCGGACCGGGACTAGCGGGCCGCTGGAGCAGTTCTTC; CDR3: CASRRTGTSGPLEQFF
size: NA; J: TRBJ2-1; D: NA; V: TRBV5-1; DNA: TGCGCCAGCAGCTGGAGACCAGGGGACAATGAGCAGTTCTTC; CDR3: CASSWRPGDNEQFF
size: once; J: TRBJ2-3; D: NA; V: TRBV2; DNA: TGTGCCAGCAGTGAACAGACAGATACGCAGTATTTT; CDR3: CASSEQTDTQYF
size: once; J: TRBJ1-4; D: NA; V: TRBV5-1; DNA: TGCGCCAGCAGCCCCACCGCTCCGTCAGCCGGGGGTATTCTTGAAAAACTGTTTTTT; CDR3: CASSPTAPSAGGILEKLFF
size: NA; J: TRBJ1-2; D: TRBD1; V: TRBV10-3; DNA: TGTGCCATCAGTGAAGGTATAGGGGGCGACTATGGCTACACCTTC; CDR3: CAISEGIGGDYGYTF